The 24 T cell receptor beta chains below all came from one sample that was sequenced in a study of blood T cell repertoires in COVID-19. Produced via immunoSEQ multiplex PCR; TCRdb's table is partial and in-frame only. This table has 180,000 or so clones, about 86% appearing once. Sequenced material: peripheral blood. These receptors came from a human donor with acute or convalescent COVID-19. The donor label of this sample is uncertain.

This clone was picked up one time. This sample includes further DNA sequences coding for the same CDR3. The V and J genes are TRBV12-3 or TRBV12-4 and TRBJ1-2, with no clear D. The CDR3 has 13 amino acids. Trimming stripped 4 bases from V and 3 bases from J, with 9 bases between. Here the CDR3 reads CASSYRGDYGYTF. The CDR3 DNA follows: TGTGCCAGCAGTTATCGGGGTGACTATGGCTACACCTTC.

The CDR3 coding sequence is TGTGCCAGCAGTGCCCTCACAGGGCTTAGCAATCAGCCCCAGCATTTT. Amino acids: CASSALTGLSNQPQHF. This sequence joins TRBV6-1 and TRBJ1-5; D is perhaps TRBD1 (6 bases). Deletions cut 4 bases from V and 0 bases from J, with 13 bases between. Germline V gives CDR1 MNHNS, CDR2 SASEGT. The CDR3 extends over 16 amino acids.

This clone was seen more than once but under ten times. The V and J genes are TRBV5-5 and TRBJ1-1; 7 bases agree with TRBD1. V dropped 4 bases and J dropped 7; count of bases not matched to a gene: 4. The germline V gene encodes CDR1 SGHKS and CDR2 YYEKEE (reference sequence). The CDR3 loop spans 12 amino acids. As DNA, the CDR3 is TGTGCCAGCAGCCAGGGGGTTGGTGAAGCTTTCTTT. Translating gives CASSQGVGEAFF.

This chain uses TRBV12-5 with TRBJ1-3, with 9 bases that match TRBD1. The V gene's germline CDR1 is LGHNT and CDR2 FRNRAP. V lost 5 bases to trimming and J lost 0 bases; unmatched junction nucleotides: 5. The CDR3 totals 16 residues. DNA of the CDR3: TGTGCTAGTGGTCCCCCGACAGGGGGCTCTGGAAACACCATATATTTT. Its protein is CASGPPTGGSGNTIYF.

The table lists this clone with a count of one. In DNA form, the CDR3 reads TGTGCCAGTAGTATGGCTGGTAGGGGCGGAAGAAGCTCCTACGAGCAGTACTTC. Protein sequence: CASSMAGRGGRSSYEQYF. The chain combines TRBV19 with TRBJ2-7; possibly TRBD1 for D (5 bases). The CDR3 is made up of 18 amino acids. From germline, CDR1 is LNHDA and CDR2 SQIVND (reference sequence). V was shortened by 3 bases and J by 0 bases, with 21 bases between the two germline ends.

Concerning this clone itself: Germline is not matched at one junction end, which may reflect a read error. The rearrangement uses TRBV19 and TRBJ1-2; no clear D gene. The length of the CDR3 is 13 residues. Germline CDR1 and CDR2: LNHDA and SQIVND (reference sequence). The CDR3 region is CASSIAANYGCTF. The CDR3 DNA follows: TGTGCCAGTAGTATAGCAGCTAACTATGGCTGCACCTTC.

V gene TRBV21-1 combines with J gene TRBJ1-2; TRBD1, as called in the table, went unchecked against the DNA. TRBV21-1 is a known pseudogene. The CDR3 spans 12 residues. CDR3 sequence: CASNKPDYGYTF. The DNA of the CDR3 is TGTGCCAGCAACAAACCAGACTATGGCTACACCTTC.

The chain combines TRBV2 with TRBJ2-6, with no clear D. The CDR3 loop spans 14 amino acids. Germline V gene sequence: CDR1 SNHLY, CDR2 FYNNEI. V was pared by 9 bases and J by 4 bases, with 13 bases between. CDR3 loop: CARDPVAGANVLTF. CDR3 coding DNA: TGTGCCAGAGACCCGGTAGCAGGGGCCAACGTCCTGACTTTC. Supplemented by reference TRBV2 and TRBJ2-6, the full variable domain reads EPEVTQTPSHQVTQMGQEVILRCVPISNHLYFYWYRQILGQKVEFLVSFYNNEISEKSEIFDDQFSVERPDGSNFTLKIRSTKLEDSAMYFCARDPVAGANVLTFGAGSRLTVL.

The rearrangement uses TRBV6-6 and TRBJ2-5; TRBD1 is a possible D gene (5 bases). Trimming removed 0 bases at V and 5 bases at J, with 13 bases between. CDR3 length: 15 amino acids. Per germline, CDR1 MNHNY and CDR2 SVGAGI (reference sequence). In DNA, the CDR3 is TGTGCCAGCAGTTACTCTGGCCAGGGTATTGAGACCCAGTACTTC. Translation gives CASSYSGQGIETQYF.

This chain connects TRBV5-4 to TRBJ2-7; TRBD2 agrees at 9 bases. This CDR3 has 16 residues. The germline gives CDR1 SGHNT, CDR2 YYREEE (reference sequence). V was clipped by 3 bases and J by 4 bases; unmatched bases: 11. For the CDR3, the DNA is TGTGCCAGCAGCTCAAACGCAGCGGGAGGACGTTACGAGCAGTACTTC. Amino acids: CASSSNAAGGRYEQYF.

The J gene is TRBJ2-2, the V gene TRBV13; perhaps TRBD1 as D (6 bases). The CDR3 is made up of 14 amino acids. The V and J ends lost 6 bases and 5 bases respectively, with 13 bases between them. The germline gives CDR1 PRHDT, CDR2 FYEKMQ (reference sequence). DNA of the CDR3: TGTGCCAGCAGGAAGGGGGAGATGACCGGGGAGCTGTTTTTT. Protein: CASRKGEMTGELFF. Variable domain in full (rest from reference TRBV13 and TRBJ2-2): AAGVIQSPRHLIKEKRETATLKCYPIPRHDTVYWYQQGPGQDPQFLISFYEKMQSDKGSIPDRFSAQQFSDYHSELNMSSLELGDSALYFCASRKGEMTGELFFGEGSRLTVL.

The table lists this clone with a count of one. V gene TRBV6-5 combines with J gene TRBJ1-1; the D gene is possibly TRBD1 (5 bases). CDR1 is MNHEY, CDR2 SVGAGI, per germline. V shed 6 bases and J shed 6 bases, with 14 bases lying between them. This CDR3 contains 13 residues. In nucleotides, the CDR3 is TGTGCCAGCAGGAATCGAGGGGAGGCTGAAGCTTTCTTT. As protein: CASRNRGEAEAFF.

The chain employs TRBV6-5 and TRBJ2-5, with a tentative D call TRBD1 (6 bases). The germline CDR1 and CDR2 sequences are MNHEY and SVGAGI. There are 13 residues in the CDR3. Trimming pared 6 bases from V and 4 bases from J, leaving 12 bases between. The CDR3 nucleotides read TGTGCCAGCAGGGCAGGGGTCGGAGAGACCCAGTACTTC. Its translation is CASRAGVGETQYF.

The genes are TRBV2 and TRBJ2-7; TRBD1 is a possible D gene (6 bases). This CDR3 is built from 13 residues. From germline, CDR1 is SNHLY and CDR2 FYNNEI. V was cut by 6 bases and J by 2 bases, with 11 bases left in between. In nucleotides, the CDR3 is TGTGCCAGCAGCACGGACAGTCCCTACGAGCAGTACTTC. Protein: CASSTDSPYEQYF.

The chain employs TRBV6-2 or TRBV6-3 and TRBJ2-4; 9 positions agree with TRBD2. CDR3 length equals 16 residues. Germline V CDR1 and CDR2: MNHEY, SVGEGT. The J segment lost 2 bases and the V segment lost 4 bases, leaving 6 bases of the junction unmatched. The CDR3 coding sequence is TGTGCCAGCAGTTTGCGGGGGGGCACGTCCAAAAACATTCAGTACTTC. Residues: CASSLRGGTSKNIQYF.

CDR3 in DNA: TGTGCCAGCAGCGCTTTAGCGGGGGGGCCAGATACGCAGTATTTT. Protein product: CASSALAGGPDTQYF. The chain recombines TRBV7-2 with TRBJ2-3; 11 bases fit TRBD2. J gave up 4 bases and V 5 bases, and 5 bases lay outside the gene matches. Germline V gives CDR1 SGHTA, CDR2 FQGNSA. The CDR3 has 15 amino acids.

CDR3 protein: CASRPTGQGGEKLFF. DNA of the CDR3: TGTGCCAGTAGGCCCACGGGACAGGGGGGAGAAAAACTGTTTTTT. The rearrangement joins TRBV19 to TRBJ1-4; TRBD1 aligns across 11 bases. J gave up 8 bases and V 6 bases, and 8 bases lay outside the gene matches. The germline V gene encodes CDR1 LNHDA and CDR2 SQIVND (reference sequence). The CDR3 contains 15 residues.

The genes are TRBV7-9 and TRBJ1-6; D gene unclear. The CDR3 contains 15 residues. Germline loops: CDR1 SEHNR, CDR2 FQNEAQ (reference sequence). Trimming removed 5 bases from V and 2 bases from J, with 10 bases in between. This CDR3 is CASSQDSTYNSPLHF. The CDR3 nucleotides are TGTGCCAGCAGCCAGGACTCGACCTATAATTCACCCCTCCACTTT.

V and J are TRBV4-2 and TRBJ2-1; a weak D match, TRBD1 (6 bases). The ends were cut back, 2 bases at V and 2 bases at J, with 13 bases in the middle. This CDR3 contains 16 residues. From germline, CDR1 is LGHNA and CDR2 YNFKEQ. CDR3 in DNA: TGTGCCAGCAGCCAACTTCGGGACACAACCTACAATGAGCAGTTCTTC. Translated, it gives CASSQLRDTTYNEQFF.

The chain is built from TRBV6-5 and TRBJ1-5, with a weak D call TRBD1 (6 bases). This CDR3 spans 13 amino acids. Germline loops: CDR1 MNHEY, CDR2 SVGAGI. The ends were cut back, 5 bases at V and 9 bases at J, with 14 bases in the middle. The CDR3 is CASSTTGTGPQHF. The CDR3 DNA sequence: TGTGCCAGCAGTACGACAGGCACGGGGCCCCAGCATTTT.

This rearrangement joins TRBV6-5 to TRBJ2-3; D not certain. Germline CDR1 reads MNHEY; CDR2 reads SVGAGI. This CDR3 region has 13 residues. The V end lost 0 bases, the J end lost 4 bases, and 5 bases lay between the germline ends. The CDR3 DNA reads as TGTGCCAGCAGTTACTCCCGTCCAGATACGCAGTATTTT. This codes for CASSYSRPDTQYF.

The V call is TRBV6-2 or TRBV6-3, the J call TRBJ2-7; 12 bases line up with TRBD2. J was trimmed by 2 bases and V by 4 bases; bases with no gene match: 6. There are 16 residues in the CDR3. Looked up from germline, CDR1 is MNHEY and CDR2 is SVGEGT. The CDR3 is CASSFGTSGGTYEQYF. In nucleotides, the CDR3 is TGTGCCAGCAGTTTCGGAACTAGCGGGGGGACCTACGAGCAGTACTTC.

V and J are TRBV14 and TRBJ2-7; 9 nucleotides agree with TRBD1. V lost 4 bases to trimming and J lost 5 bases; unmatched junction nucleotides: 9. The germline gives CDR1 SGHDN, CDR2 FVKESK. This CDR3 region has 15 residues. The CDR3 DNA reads TGTGCCAGCAGCCCCAACAGGGGGCTATATCACGAGCAGTACTTC. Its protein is CASSPNRGLYHEQYF.

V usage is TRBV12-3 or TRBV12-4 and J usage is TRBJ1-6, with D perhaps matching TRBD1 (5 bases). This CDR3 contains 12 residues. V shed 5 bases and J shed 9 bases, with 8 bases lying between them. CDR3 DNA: TGTGCCAGCAGTCCTCAGGGTTCACCCCTCCACTTT. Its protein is CASSPQGSPLHF.